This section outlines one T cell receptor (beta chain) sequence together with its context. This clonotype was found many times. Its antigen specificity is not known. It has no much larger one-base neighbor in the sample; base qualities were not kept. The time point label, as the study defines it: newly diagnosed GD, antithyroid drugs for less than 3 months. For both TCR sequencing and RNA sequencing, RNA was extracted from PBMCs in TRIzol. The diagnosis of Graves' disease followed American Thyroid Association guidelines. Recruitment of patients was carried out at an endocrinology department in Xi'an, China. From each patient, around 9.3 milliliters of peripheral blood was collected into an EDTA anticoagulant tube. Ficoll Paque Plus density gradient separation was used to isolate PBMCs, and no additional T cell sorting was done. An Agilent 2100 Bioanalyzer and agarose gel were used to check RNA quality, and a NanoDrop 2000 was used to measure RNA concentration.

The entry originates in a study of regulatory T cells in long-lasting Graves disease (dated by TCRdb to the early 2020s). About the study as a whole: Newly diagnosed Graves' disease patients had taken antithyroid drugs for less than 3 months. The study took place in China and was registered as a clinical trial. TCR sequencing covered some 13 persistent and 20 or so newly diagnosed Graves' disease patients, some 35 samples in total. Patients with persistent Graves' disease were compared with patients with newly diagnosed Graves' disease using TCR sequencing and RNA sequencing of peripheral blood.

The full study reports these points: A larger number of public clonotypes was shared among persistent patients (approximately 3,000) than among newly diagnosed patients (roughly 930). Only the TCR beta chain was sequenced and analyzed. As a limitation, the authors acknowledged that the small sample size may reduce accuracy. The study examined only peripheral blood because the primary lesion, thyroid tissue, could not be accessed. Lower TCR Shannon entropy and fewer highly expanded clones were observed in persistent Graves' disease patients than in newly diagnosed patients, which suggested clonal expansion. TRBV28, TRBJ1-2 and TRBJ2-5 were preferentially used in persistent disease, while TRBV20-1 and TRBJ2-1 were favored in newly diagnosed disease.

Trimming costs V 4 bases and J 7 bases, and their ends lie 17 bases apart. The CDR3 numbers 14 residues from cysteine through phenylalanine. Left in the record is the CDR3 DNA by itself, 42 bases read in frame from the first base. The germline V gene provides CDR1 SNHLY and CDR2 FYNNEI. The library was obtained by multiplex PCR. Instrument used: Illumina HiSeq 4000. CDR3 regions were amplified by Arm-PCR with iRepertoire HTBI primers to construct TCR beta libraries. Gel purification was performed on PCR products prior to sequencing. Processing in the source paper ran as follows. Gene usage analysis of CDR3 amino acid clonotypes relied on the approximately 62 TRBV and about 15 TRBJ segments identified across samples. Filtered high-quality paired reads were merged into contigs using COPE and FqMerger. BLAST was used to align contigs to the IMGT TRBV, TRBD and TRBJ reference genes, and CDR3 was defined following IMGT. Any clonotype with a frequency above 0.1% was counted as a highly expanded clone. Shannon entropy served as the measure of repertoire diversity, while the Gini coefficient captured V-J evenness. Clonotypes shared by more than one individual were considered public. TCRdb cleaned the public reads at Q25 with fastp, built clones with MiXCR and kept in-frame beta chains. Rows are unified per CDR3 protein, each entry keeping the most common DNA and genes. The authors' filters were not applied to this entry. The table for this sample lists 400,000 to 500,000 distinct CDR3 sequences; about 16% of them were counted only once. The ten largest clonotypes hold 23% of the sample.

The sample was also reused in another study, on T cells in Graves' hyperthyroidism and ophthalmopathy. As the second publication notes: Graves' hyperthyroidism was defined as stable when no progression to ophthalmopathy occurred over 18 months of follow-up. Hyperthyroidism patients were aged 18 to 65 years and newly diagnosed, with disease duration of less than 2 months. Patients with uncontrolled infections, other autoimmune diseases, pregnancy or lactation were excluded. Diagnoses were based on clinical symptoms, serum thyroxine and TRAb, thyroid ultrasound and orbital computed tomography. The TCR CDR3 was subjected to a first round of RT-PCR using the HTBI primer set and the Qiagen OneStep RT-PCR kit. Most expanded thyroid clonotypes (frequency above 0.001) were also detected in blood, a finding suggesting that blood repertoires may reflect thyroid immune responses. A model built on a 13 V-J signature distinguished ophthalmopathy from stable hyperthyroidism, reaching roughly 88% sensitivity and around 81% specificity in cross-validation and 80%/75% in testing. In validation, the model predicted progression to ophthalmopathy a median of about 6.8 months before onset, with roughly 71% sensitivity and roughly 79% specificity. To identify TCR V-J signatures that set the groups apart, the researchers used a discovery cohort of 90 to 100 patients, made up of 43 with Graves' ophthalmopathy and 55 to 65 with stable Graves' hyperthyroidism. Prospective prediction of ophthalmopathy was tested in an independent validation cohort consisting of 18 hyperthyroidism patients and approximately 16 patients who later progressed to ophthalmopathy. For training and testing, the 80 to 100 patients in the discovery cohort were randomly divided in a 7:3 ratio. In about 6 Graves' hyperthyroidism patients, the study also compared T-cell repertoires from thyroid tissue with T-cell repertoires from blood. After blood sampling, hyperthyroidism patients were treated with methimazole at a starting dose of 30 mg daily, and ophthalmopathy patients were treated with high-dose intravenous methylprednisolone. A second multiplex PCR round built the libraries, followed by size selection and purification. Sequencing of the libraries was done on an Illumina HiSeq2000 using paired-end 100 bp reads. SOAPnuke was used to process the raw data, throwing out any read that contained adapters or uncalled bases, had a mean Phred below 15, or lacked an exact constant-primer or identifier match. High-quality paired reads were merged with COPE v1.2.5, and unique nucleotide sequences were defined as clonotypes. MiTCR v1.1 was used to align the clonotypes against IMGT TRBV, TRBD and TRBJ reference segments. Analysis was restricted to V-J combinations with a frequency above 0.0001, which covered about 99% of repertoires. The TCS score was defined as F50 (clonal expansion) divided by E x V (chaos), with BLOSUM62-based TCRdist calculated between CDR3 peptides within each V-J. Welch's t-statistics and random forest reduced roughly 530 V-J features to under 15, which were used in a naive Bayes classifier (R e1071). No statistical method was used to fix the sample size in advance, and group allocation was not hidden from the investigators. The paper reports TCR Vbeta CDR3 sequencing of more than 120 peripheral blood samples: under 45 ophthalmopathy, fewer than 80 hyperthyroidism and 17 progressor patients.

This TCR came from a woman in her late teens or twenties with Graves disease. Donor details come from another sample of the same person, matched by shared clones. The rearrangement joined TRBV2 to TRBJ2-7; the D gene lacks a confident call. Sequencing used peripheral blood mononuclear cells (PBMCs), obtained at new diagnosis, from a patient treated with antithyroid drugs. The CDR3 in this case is CASSVRQAGLEQYF. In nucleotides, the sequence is TGTGCCAGCAGTGTTAGGCAGGCAGGTTTGGAGCAGTACTTC.